This T cell receptor (beta chain) is from a study of early T cells in non-severe SARS-CoV-2 infection. TCRdb fed the 5' RACE reads into MiXCR, producing one record per CDR3 protein. The data show about 48,000 distinct CDR3 sequences, 5.6% seen once. This clonotype was seen ten or more times. Trimming stripped 7 bases from V and 3 bases from J, with 10 bases between. Per the germline V gene, CDR1 is LNHDA and CDR2 is SQIVND (reference sequence). CDR3 size: 13 residues. The sample taken for sequencing was whole blood. The clonotype originates from an adult who was a healthcare worker with PCR-confirmed SARS-CoV-2 infection or an uninfected control (not recorded which). The chain joins TRBV19 to TRBJ1-5; no clear D gene. CDR3 sequence: CASTRTDNQPQHF. The CDR3 DNA is TGTGCCAGTACAAGGACGGACAATCAGCCCCAGCATTTT.